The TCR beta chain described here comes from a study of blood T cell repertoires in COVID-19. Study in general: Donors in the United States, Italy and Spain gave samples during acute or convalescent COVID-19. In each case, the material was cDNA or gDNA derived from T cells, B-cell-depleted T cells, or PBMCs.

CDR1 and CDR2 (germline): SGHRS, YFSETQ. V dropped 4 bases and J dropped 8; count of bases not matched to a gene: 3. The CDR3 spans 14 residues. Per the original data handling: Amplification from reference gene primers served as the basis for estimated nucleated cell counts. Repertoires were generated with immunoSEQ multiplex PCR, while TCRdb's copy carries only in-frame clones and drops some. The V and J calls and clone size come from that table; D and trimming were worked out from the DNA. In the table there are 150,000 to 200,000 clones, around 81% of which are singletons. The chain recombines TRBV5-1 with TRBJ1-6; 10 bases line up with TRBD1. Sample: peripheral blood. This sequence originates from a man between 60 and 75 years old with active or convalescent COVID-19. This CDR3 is CASSGGQGDSPLHF. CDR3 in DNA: TGCGCCAGCAGCGGAGGACAGGGGGATTCACCCCTCCACTTT.